These T cell receptor beta chains were read from a single sample in a study of shared clonotypes between healthy human individuals. Sequencing used immunoSEQ multiplex PCR; TCRdb keeps in-frame clones, though not all of them. The sample consists of roughly 1,100,000 clones, about 75% of them appearing once. The sequenced sample was memory CD4+ T cells sorted from blood. Receptors originate from a young man in good health. The CDR3 runs from the conserved cysteine through the conserved F or W. Fields, in order: V gene, D gene, clone size, J gene, CDR3 protein, CDR3 DNA. The D gene is left open where the match is weak. Expanded clones get a size class; other rows say once, few or many, or leave the size out.

v_call: TRBV18; d_call: -; clone_size: -; j_call: TRBJ2-1; cdr3_aa: CASSPSQTSNEQFF; cdr3_nt: TGTGCCAGCTCGCCTTCCCAGACTAGCAATGAGCAGTTCTTC
v_call: TRBV10-3; d_call: TRBD1; clone_size: -; j_call: TRBJ1-2; cdr3_aa: CAISEARDSYGYTF; cdr3_nt: TGTGCCATCAGTGAGGCCCGGGACAGCTATGGCTACACCTTC
v_call: TRBV6-1; d_call: -; clone_size: -; j_call: TRBJ1-1; cdr3_aa: CASSEGGVAAFF; cdr3_nt: TGTGCCAGCAGTGAGGGGGGAGTAGCAGCTTTCTTT
v_call: TRBV5-4; d_call: -; clone_size: -; j_call: TRBJ2-7; cdr3_aa: CASSLVGGPTEQYF; cdr3_nt: TGTGCCAGCAGCTTGGTCGGGGGGCCAACCGAGCAGTACTTC
v_call: TRBV6-1; d_call: -; clone_size: -; j_call: TRBJ1-2; cdr3_aa: CASSEAFLYGYTF; cdr3_nt: TGTGCCAGCAGTGAAGCTTTTCTTTATGGCTACACCTTC
v_call: TRBV10-3; d_call: TRBD2; clone_size: -; j_call: TRBJ2-2; cdr3_aa: CAIRAGTSGVTGELFF; cdr3_nt: TGTGCCATCAGGGCCGGGACTAGCGGAGTAACCGGGGAGCTGTTTTTT
v_call: TRBV18; d_call: -; clone_size: -; j_call: TRBJ1-1; cdr3_aa: CASSLSLADTEAFF; cdr3_nt: TGTGCCAGCTCCTTGAGCCTAGCCGACACTGAAGCTTTCTTT
v_call: TRBV7-9; d_call: TRBD2; clone_size: -; j_call: TRBJ2-1; cdr3_aa: CASSLAVAGGDKQFF; cdr3_nt: TGTGCCAGCAGCTTAGCTGTAGCGGGAGGGGATAAGCAGTTCTTC
v_call: TRBV7-9; d_call: TRBD1; clone_size: once; j_call: TRBJ2-2; cdr3_aa: CASSPGQGTGELFF; cdr3_nt: TGTGCCAGCAGCCCGGGACAGGGGACCGGGGAGCTGTTTTTT
v_call: TRBV7-6; d_call: TRBD1; clone_size: once; j_call: TRBJ2-3; cdr3_aa: CASSLEGQGATDTQYF; cdr3_nt: TGTGCCAGCAGCTTGGAGGGACAGGGGGCCACAGATACGCAGTATTTT
v_call: TRBV6-5; d_call: -; clone_size: once; j_call: TRBJ2-7; cdr3_aa: CASSKSGVSYEQYF; cdr3_nt: TGTGCCAGCAGCAAGTCGGGAGTCTCCTACGAGCAGTACTTC
v_call: TRBV7-2; d_call: TRBD2; clone_size: -; j_call: TRBJ2-5; cdr3_aa: CASSPGTSPPQETQYF; cdr3_nt: TGTGCCAGCAGCCCGGGGACTAGTCCGCCTCAAGAGACCCAGTACTTC
v_call: TRBV5-6; d_call: -; clone_size: -; j_call: TRBJ2-7; cdr3_aa: CASRLQGYEQYF; cdr3_nt: TGTGCCAGCAGACTACAGGGCTACGAGCAGTACTTC
v_call: TRBV30; d_call: TRBD1; clone_size: -; j_call: TRBJ1-1; cdr3_aa: CAWSFLDRDNTEAFF; cdr3_nt: TGTGCCTGGAGTTTCCTCGACAGGGACAACACTGAAGCTTTCTTC
v_call: TRBV19; d_call: -; clone_size: -; j_call: TRBJ2-7; cdr3_aa: CASSPRTITYEQYF; cdr3_nt: TGTGCCAGTAGTCCCCGCACCATCACCTACGAGCAGTACTTC
v_call: TRBV18; d_call: -; clone_size: -; j_call: TRBJ2-7; cdr3_aa: CASSPEAGVTYEQYF; cdr3_nt: TGTGCCAGCTCACCTGAGGCAGGCGTAACCTACGAGCAGTACTTC
v_call: TRBV7-3; d_call: TRBD1; clone_size: -; j_call: TRBJ1-1; cdr3_aa: CASSLFSGGQGEAFF; cdr3_nt: TGTGCCAGCAGCTTATTCAGCGGAGGACAGGGCGAAGCTTTCTTT
v_call: TRBV5-1; d_call: -; clone_size: once; j_call: TRBJ1-4; cdr3_aa: CASSIVGMNEKLFF; cdr3_nt: TGCGCCAGCAGTATCGTAGGGATGAATGAAAAACTGTTTTTT
v_call: TRBV6-1; d_call: TRBD1; clone_size: -; j_call: TRBJ1-5; cdr3_aa: CASSRGGTGNQPQHF; cdr3_nt: TGTGCCAGCAGCCGAGGAGGGACAGGGAACCAGCCCCAGCATTTT
v_call: TRBV6-6; d_call: -; clone_size: -; j_call: TRBJ1-2; cdr3_aa: CASSSGEGYGYTF; cdr3_nt: TGTGCCAGCAGTTCGGGGGAGGGCTATGGCTACACCTTC